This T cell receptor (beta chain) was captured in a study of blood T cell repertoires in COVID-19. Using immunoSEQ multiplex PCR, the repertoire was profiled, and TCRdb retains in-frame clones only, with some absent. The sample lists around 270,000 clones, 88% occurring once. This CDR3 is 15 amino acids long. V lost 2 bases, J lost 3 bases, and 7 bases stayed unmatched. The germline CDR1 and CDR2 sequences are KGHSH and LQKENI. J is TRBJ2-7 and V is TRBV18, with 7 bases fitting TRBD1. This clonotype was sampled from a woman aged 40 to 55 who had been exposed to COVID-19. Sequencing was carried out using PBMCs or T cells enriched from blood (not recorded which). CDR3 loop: CASSPSQGPLYEQYF. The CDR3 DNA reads TGTGCCAGCTCACCATCACAGGGGCCCCTCTACGAGCAGTACTTC.